The present T cell receptor (beta chain) was sequenced within a study of beta chain features in type 1 diabetes. Study background: Sorted cells from all samples, numbering over 85,000,000, were examined.

Concerning this clone itself: Its specificity is unknown.

Germline CDR1 and CDR2: SNHLY and FYNNEI. V was pared by 4 bases and J by 1 base, with 8 bases between. CDR3 length equals 14 residues. Stem cell-like memory, regulatory, central memory and naive CD4+ cells were sorted via CD45RO/CCR7/CD25/CD127/CD95/CD27. Every isolated RNA sample was fully reverse transcribed, so sequencing captured expressed TCRB transcripts. Data came from immunoSEQ multiplex PCR; TCRdb stores just in-frame clones and leaves some out. In the table there are 200,000 to 250,000 clones, 25% to 30% of which are singletons. Study-wide results and caveats: Patients with type 1 diabetes showed fewer VDJ junction insertions and more deletions.

This receptor was obtained from a young man in good health. The gene calls are TRBV2 and TRBJ1-5; D not resolved. The sequenced sample was central memory CD4+ T cells from blood. This chain's CDR3 is CASSGTPSNQPQHF. The CDR3 DNA reads as TGTGCCAGCAGTGGTACACCCAGCAATCAGCCCCAGCATTTT.